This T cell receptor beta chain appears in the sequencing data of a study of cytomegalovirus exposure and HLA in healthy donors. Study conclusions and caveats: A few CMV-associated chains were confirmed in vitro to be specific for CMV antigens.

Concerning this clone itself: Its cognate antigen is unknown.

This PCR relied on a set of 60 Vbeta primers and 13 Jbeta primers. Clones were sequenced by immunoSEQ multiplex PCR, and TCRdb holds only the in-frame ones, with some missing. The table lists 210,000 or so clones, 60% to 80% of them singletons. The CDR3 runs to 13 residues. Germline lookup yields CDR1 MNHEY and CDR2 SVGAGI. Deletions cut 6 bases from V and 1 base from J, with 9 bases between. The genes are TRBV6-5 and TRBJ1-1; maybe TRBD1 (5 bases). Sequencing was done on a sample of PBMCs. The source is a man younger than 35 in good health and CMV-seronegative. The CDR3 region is CASSADRNTEAFF. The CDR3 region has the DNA TGTGCCAGCAGCGCCGACAGGAACACTGAAGCTTTCTTT.